What follows describes a single T cell receptor beta chain. The antigen remains unidentified. This sample was taken from a study of cytomegalovirus exposure and HLA in healthy donors. Study in general: Researchers previously reported finding 90 million to 130 million unique TCR beta sequences from approximately 200 million T cells. Study conclusions and caveats: An apparent linkage of common viral pathogens to several of the most significant clusters emerged in a later analysis. Sequencing depth roughly uniform across donors was assumed in presence/absence analyses. A link between a missense DCLRE1C variant and TCR beta V- and J-gene trimming emerged from a later analysis.

Use of 60 Vbeta and 13 Jbeta primers characterized the PCR. TCRdb's copy holds only in-frame clones and misses some; the assay was immunoSEQ multiplex PCR. The table has 100,000 or so clones, 60% to 85% seen once. The clonotype comes from a male donor in good health and CMV-seronegative. Specimen: PBMCs.

The CDR3 DNA reads TGTGCCATCAGTGGGGGCGGGAGCGGTCGCAATGAGCAGTTCTTC. Translating gives CAISGGGSGRNEQFF. This chain uses TRBV10-3 with TRBJ2-1; TRBD2 aligns across 7 bases. The CDR3 has 15 amino acids. V was clipped by 4 bases and J by 6 bases; unmatched bases: 9. CDR1 is ENHRY, CDR2 SYGVKD, per germline.